This passage covers 31 T cell receptor beta chains from one sample sequenced in a study of CD8+ T cells in alopecia areata. cDNA serving as the sequencing template came from extracted, reverse transcribed RNA. Generated by immunoSEQ multiplex PCR, the TCRdb table keeps only in-frame clones and is missing some. The table has around 170,000 clones, 40% to 65% seen once. Described treatment: oral pan-JAK inhibitor, 5-10 mg twice daily. Here the sequenced sample was CD8+ T cells sorted from blood, taken at week 52, from a patient treated with tofacitinib. These receptors all come from a human donor with alopecia areata.

This clone was counted a few times. V is TRBV5-1 and J is TRBJ2-7; D is perhaps TRBD1 or TRBD2 (6 bases each). The germline V and J ends were trimmed by 4 bases and 0 bases, with 17 bases remaining between them. This CDR3 region has 16 residues. Germline CDR1 SGHRS, CDR2 YFSETQ. In DNA, the CDR3 is TGCGCCAGCAGCGAAACTCAAGGGGGGCTCTCCTACGAGCAGTACTTC. Residues: CASSETQGGLSYEQYF.

V is TRBV5-1 and J is TRBJ2-3; weak D call: TRBD2 (6 bases). There are 14 residues in the CDR3. Germline values: CDR1 SGHRS, CDR2 YFSETQ. With 0 bases removed from V and 3 bases from J, the gap between germline ends came to 8 bases. CDR3 coding DNA: TGCGCCAGCAGCTTGGTGGAGGGAACAGATACGCAGTATTTT. Its translation is CASSLVEGTDTQYF.

The chain links TRBV5-6 to TRBJ2-7; 12 bases align to TRBD2. CDR1 SGHDT and CDR2 YYEEEE come from the germline V gene. The CDR3 totals 15 residues. With 4 bases clipped from V and 1 base from J, the junction kept 3 bases outside the gene matches. The CDR3 DNA follows: TGTGCCAGCAGCCCCGGACTAGCGGGGTCCTACGAGCAGTACTTC. Protein product: CASSPGLAGSYEQYF. Based on the CDR3 plus reference TRBV5-6 and TRBJ2-7, the full variable domain is DAGVTQSPTHLIKTRGQQVTLRCSPKSGHDTVSWYQQALGQGPQFIFQYYEEEERQRGNFPDRFSGHQFPNYSSELNVNALLLGDSALYLCASSPGLAGSYEQYFGPGTRLTVT.

The rearrangement joins TRBV9 to TRBJ2-3; 8 bases line up with TRBD2. The CDR3 has 16 residues. J lost 2 bases, V lost 0 bases, and 5 bases had no gene match. Germline CDR1 and CDR2: SGDLS and YYNGEE. CDR3 sequence: CASSVVAGSYTDTQYF. The CDR3 region has the DNA TGTGCCAGCAGCGTAGTAGCGGGATCATACACAGATACGCAGTATTTT.

The chain recombines TRBV7-8 with TRBJ2-5, with a weak D call TRBD2 (7 bases). The J call may be incorrect, as the DNA end agrees better with TRBJ2-7. The germline CDR1 and CDR2 sequences are SGHVS and FQNEAQ. The CDR3 covers 15 residues. CDR3 residues: CASSPLGGAAYEQYF. In DNA, the CDR3 is TGTGCCAGCAGCCCATTAGGGGGGGCCGCCTACGAGCAGTACTTC.

V is TRBV7-9 and J is TRBJ2-2; 9 bases line up with TRBD1. V dropped 3 bases and J dropped 5; count of bases not matched to a gene: 7. Germline loops: CDR1 SEHNR, CDR2 FQNEAQ (reference sequence). The CDR3 sequence is 16 residues long. The CDR3 protein is CASSFLTGGDTGELFF. The CDR3 DNA is TGTGCCAGCAGCTTCTTGACAGGGGGAGATACCGGGGAGCTGTTTTTT. Full variable domain (rest looked up from reference TRBV7-9 and TRBJ2-2): DTGVSQNPRHKITKRGQNVTFRCDPISEHNRLYWYRQTLGQGPEFLTYFQNEAQLEKSRLLSDRFSAERPKGSFSTLEIQRTEQGDSAMYLCASSFLTGGDTGELFFGEGSRLTVL.

The rearrangement uses TRBV6-5 and TRBJ2-5; 11 nucleotides line up with TRBD2. V lost 0 bases and J lost 4; bases outside the gene matches: 4. The CDR3 sequence is 16 residues long. Per the germline V gene, CDR1 is MNHEY and CDR2 is SVGAGI. CDR3 sequence: CASSYSIAGGSETQYF. The CDR3 DNA reads TGTGCCAGCAGTTACTCTATAGCGGGGGGGTCAGAGACCCAGTACTTC.

This chain uses TRBV6-5 with TRBJ2-1, with TRBD2 matching 11 bases. Germline V gene data show CDR1 as MNHEY and CDR2 as SVGAGI. The CDR3 runs 15 residues. V trimming: 0 bases; J trimming: 10 bases; junction bases outside the gene matches: 5. The CDR3: CASSYSRLAGGEQFF. The CDR3 coding sequence is TGTGCCAGCAGTTACTCCCGGCTAGCGGGAGGCGAGCAGTTCTTC.

In its sample, this clone was seen many times. This rearrangement joins TRBV13 to TRBJ2-6; no clear D. CDR3 size: 17 residues. The V end lost 4 bases, the J end lost 1 base, and 14 bases lay between the germline ends. The germline V gene encodes CDR1 PRHDT and CDR2 FYEKMQ (reference sequence). CDR3 residues: CASSSALIASGANVLTF. In DNA form, the CDR3 reads TGTGCCAGCAGCTCCGCCCTTATAGCTTCTGGGGCCAACGTCCTGACTTTC.

A few counts support this clone. This rearrangement joins TRBV10-2 to TRBJ2-5, with TRBD2 matching 9 bases. CDR1 is WSHSY and CDR2 is SAAADI in the germline V gene. V lost 1 base, J lost 3 bases, and 6 bases stayed unmatched. This CDR3 has 16 amino acids. The CDR3 is CASSEFDSGGEETQYF. Here the CDR3 DNA reads TGCGCCAGCAGTGAGTTCGATAGCGGGGGCGAAGAGACCCAGTACTTC.

In this sample, this clone turned up a few times. This chain joins TRBV29-1 and TRBJ2-6, with a possible D match to TRBD1 (5 bases). The V and J ends lost 7 bases and 0 bases respectively, with 10 bases between them. The germline V gene encodes CDR1 SQVTM and CDR2 ANQGSEA. CDR3 length: 14 residues. The chain's CDR3 is CSAKTDSGANVLTF. CDR3 DNA sequence: TGCAGCGCTAAGACAGACTCTGGGGCCAACGTCCTGACTTTC. Based on the CDR3 plus reference TRBV29-1 and TRBJ2-6, the full variable domain is SAVISQKPSRDICQRGTSLTIQCQVDSQVTMMFWYRQQPGQSLTLIATANQGSEATYESGFVIDKFPISRPNLTFSTLTVSNMSPEDSSIYLCSAKTDSGANVLTFGAGSRLTVL.

In its sample, this clone was seen a few times. This chain connects TRBV7-2 to TRBJ1-1; 8 positions match TRBD1. The CDR3 extends over 17 amino acids. V shed 5 bases and J 0 bases; nucleotides not matched to a gene: 11. Per the germline V gene, CDR1 is SGHTA and CDR2 is FQGNSA. CDR3 residues: CASSPSLRGQVNTEAFF. DNA for the CDR3: TGTGCCAGCAGCCCATCGCTCAGGGGGCAGGTGAACACTGAAGCTTTCTTT.

This clone came up once. This chain joins TRBV2 and TRBJ2-5; 12 nucleotides agree with TRBD2. The junction had 1 base not matched to a gene; V was cut back by 3 bases and J by 2 bases. Germline V gene sequence: CDR1 SNHLY, CDR2 FYNNEI. The CDR3 contains 15 residues. The CDR3 nucleotides read TGTGCCAGCAGTGAGGGGACTAGCGGGCAAGAGACCCAGTACTTC. Translated: CASSEGTSGQETQYF.

In this sample, this clone turned up once. Other DNA sequences in this specimen translate into the identical CDR3. This chain connects TRBV9 to TRBJ1-1; D may be TRBD1 (5 bases). Germline V gives CDR1 SGDLS, CDR2 YYNGEE. The CDR3 spans 13 residues. Trimming shortened V by 2 bases and J by 3 bases, and 8 bases separated the two germline ends. Written as DNA, the CDR3 is TGTGCCAGCAGCGTCGGGGGGTACACTGAAGCTTTCTTT. It yields the protein CASSVGGYTEAFF.

This clone was picked up a small number of times. The V and J genes are TRBV15 and TRBJ2-7; TRBD1 matches at 8 bases. The junction had 3 bases not matched to a gene; V was cut back by 1 base and J by 4 bases. The CDR3 contains 14 residues. Per germline, CDR1 LNHNV and CDR2 YYDKDF (reference sequence). CDR3 in amino acids: CATSRVQGDYEQYF. The DNA for the CDR3 is TGTGCCACCAGCAGAGTACAGGGGGATTACGAGCAGTACTTC.

The J gene is TRBJ1-1, the V gene TRBV7-9; no clear D gene. Per the germline V gene, CDR1 is SEHNR and CDR2 is FQNEAQ (reference sequence). V lost 0 bases to trimming and J lost 7 bases, with 3 bases between them. There are 11 residues in the CDR3. The CDR3 DNA is TGTGCCAGCAGCTTAGCTGGTGAAGCTTTCTTT. Its protein product is CASSLAGEAFF.

About this clone itself: The sample carries other DNA sequences with the same CDR3. V gene TRBV6-5 combines with J gene TRBJ1-1; 7 bases are a match to TRBD1. V gave up 4 bases and J gave up 3 bases; unmatched junction bases: 5. Germline V CDR1 and CDR2: MNHEY, SVGAGI. The CDR3 loop spans 14 amino acids. The chain's CDR3 is CASSSRRGYTEAFF. The CDR3 DNA is TGTGCCAGCAGTTCCCGCAGGGGGTACACTGAAGCTTTCTTT.

Only one count was recorded for this clone. The chain joins TRBV4-1 to TRBJ1-1, with 7 nucleotides matching TRBD1. V trimming: 4 bases; J trimming: 4 bases; junction bases outside the gene matches: 12. The V gene's germline CDR1 is MGHRA and CDR2 YSYEKL. CDR3 length: 16 residues. The CDR3 loop is CASSPDISPGGTEAFF. CDR3 sequence (DNA): TGCGCCAGCAGCCCGGACATTTCCCCAGGGGGCACTGAAGCTTTCTTT.

The V gene is TRBV10-3, the J gene TRBJ1-1, with 8 bases aligning to TRBD1. This CDR3 comprises 15 residues. Germline-derived CDR1 and CDR2 are ENHRY and SYGVKD. Germline trimming cut 4 bases from V and 6 bases from J; bases unmatched to any gene: 10. The CDR3 reads CAISGHPGQEAEAFF. The DNA for the CDR3 is TGTGCCATCAGTGGTCATCCGGGACAGGAAGCTGAAGCTTTCTTT.

This clone was picked up a small number of times. This chain connects TRBV7-2 to TRBJ1-2; D is undetermined. V was shortened by 8 bases and J by 4 bases, with 11 bases between the two germline ends. This CDR3 region has 12 residues. The germline CDR1 and CDR2 sequences are SGHTA and FQGNSA. CDR3 in DNA: TGTGCCAGCCTGAGCCAGCTCTATGGCTACACCTTC. Residues: CASLSQLYGYTF.

In this sample, this clone turned up a few times. Other nucleotide sequences in the sample specify the same CDR3. This chain connects TRBV29-1 to TRBJ1-1, with D unclear. Germline V gives CDR1 SQVTM, CDR2 ANQGSEA. This CDR3 is 14 amino acids long. The germline V and J ends were trimmed by 4 bases and 1 base, with 13 bases remaining between them. The CDR3 protein is CSVVGRLKNTEAFF. DNA for the CDR3: TGCAGCGTTGTTGGCCGGCTCAAGAACACTGAAGCTTTCTTT.

The rearrangement uses TRBV2 and TRBJ1-1; tentative D call: TRBD1 (5 bases). This CDR3 contains 13 residues. V lost 11 bases to trimming and J lost 0 bases, with 13 bases between them. Germline V CDR1 and CDR2: SNHLY, FYNNEI. CDR3 in amino acids: CAGIGALNTEAFF. CDR3 nucleotide sequence: TGTGCCGGGATAGGGGCCCTGAACACTGAAGCTTTCTTT.

This clone was picked up a small number of times. The J gene is TRBJ2-3, the V gene TRBV29-1; no definite D call. The CDR3 is 13 residues long. Germline V gene sequence: CDR1 SQVTM, CDR2 ANQGSEA. The germline V and J ends were trimmed by 7 bases and 0 bases, with 11 bases remaining between them. CDR3 in DNA: TGCAGCGGCGGAGAAACTAGCACAGATACGCAGTATTTT. Its protein is CSGGETSTDTQYF.

The chain carries TRBV20-1 and TRBJ1-1; D gene unclear. Germline assignment: CDR1 DFQATT and CDR2 SNEGSKA (reference sequence). The CDR3 has 10 amino acids. The V end lost 0 bases, the J end lost 7 bases, and 3 bases lay between the germline ends. CDR3 residues: CSAREGEAFF. For the CDR3, the DNA is TGCAGTGCTAGAGAGGGTGAAGCTTTCTTT.

This chain links TRBV27 with TRBJ1-5; TRBD1 might be the D (5 bases). The CDR3 sequence is 12 residues long. Germline V gives CDR1 MNHEY, CDR2 SMNVEV (reference sequence). V dropped 2 bases and J dropped 9 bases, with 8 bases sitting between them. This CDR3 is CASSLAGGPQHF. The CDR3 DNA follows: TGTGCCAGCAGTTTAGCGGGGGGGCCCCAGCATTTT.

The chain uses TRBV11-2 and TRBJ2-1; the D is unclear. Germline loops: CDR1 SGHAT, CDR2 FQNNGV. This CDR3 spans 14 amino acids. Trimming took 1 base from V and 8 from J, leaving 12 bases between them. The chain's CDR3 is CASSLAASPHEQFF. In DNA, the CDR3 is TGTGCCAGCAGCTTAGCGGCGTCTCCCCATGAGCAGTTCTTC.

This clone showed up just a few times. The V call is TRBV18, the J call TRBJ1-1; D uncertain. V was shortened by 3 bases and J by 3 bases, with 8 bases between the two germline ends. The germline CDR1 and CDR2 sequences are KGHSH and LQKENI. The CDR3 covers 13 residues. The chain's CDR3 is CASSPDGDTEAFF. The DNA of the CDR3 is TGTGCCAGCTCACCGGACGGAGACACTGAAGCTTTCTTT.

This clone occurred a few times. The rearrangement uses TRBV6-6 and TRBJ1-1, with 8 bases fitting TRBD1. V was clipped by 8 bases and J by 5 bases; unmatched bases: 7. This CDR3 has 13 amino acids. The germline gives CDR1 MNHNY, CDR2 SVGAGI (reference sequence). CDR3 DNA sequence: TGTGCCAGCCAATCTACAGGGGGAACTGAAGCTTTCTTT. Translating gives CASQSTGGTEAFF.

This clone was counted a few times. It is likely a read error: a sequence one base away is far more abundant. The chain combines TRBV10-3 with TRBJ2-3; 12 bases are a match to TRBD2. The CDR3 consists of 15 residues. The germline gives CDR1 ENHRY, CDR2 SYGVKD. Germline trimming cut 3 bases from V and 4 bases from J; bases unmatched to any gene: 2. The CDR3 DNA reads TGTGCCATCAGTGAAGCTAGCGGGGGGGCAGATACGCAGTATTTT. It codes for CAISEASGGADTQYF.

This clone came up a few times. The chain links TRBV27 to TRBJ1-6; TRBD1 might be the D (5 bases). The CDR3 covers 14 residues. Germline CDR1 reads MNHEY; CDR2 reads SMNVEV (reference sequence). V was cut by 1 base and J by 8 bases, with 9 bases left in between. As DNA, the CDR3 is TGTGCCAGCAGTTTATGGTCGGGGGATTCACCCCTCCACTTT. Its translation is CASSLWSGDSPLHF.

CDR3 residues: CASSLGGKKSPLHF. As DNA, the CDR3 is TGTGCCAGCAGCTTAGGAGGGAAAAAATCACCCCTCCACTTT. J is TRBJ1-6 and V is TRBV7-8; D not resolved. CDR1 SGHVS and CDR2 FQNEAQ come from the germline V gene. The CDR3 is made up of 14 amino acids. V was trimmed by 1 base and J by 10 bases, leaving 11 bases between them.